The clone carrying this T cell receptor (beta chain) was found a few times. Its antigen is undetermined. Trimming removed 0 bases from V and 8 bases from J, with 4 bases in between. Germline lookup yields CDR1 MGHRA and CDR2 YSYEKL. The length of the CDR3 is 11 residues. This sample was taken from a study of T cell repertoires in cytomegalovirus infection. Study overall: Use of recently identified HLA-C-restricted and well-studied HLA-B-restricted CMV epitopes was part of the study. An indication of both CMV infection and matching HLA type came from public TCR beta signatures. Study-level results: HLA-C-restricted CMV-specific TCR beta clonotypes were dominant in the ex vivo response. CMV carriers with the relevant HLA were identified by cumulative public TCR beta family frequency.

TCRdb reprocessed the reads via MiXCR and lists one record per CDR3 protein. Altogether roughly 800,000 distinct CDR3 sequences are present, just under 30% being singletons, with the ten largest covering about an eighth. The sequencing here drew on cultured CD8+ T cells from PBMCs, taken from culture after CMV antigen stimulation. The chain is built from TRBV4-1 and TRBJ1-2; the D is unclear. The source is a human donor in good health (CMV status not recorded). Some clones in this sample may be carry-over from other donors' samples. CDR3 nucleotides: TGCGCCAGCAGCCAAGATGAAGGCTACACCTTC. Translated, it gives CASSQDEGYTF.